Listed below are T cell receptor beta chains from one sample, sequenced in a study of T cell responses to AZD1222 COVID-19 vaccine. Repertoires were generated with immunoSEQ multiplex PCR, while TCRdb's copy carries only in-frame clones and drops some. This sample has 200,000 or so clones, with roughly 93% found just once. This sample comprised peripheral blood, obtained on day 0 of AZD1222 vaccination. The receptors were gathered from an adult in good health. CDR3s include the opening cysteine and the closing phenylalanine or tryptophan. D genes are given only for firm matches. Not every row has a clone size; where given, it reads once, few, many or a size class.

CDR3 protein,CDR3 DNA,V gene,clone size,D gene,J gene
CASSYGAPGGTETQYF,TGTGCCAGCAGTTACGGGGCACCAGGGGGGACGGAGACCCAGTACTTC,TRBV6-5,-,-,TRBJ2-5
CASSEQSTGELFF,TGTGCCAGCAGTGAACAGTCCACCGGGGAGCTGTTTTTT,TRBV6-4,-,-,TRBJ2-2
CASTELQLTEAFF,TGTGCCAGCACAGAACTCCAACTCACTGAAGCTTTCTTT,TRBV6-5,once,-,TRBJ1-1
CAHSEQPRQGTQPQHF,TGTGCCCACAGTGAACAACCCAGACAGGGTACTCAGCCCCAGCATTTT,TRBV6-1,-,TRBD1,TRBJ1-5
CASSSDPRGYGYTF,TGTGCCAGCAGCTCGGACCCCAGGGGCTATGGCTACACCTTC,TRBV5-4,-,-,TRBJ1-2
CASSYSDRPNYGYTF,TGTGCCAGCAGTTACTCTGACAGGCCTAACTATGGCTACACCTTC,TRBV6-5,-,-,TRBJ1-2
CSVEIQLGNTIYF,TGCAGCGTTGAAATCCAGTTAGGAAACACCATATATTTT,TRBV29-1,-,-,TRBJ1-3
CASSRTDSSYNEQFF,TGTGCCAGCAGTCGTACAGACAGCTCCTACAATGAGCAGTTCTTC,TRBV6-5,-,-,TRBJ2-1
CASIDKGLGAKNIQYF,TGTGCCAGTATCGATAAGGGGCTGGGGGCCAAAAACATTCAGTACTTC,TRBV19,-,-,TRBJ2-4
CASSDNGGEQYF,TGTGCCAGCAGTGACAATGGCGGCGAGCAGTACTTC,TRBV6-4,once,-,TRBJ2-7
CASSRYRGGTEAFF,TGTGCCAGCAGCCGATACAGGGGAGGTACTGAAGCTTTCTTT,TRBV5-4,-,TRBD1,TRBJ1-1
CASSQDRTGANYGYTF,TGTGCCAGCAGCCAAGATCGGACAGGGGCTAACTATGGCTACACCTTC,TRBV4-2,-,TRBD1,TRBJ1-2
CASSPNRDKDSAQHF,TGTGCCAGTAGTCCTAATCGGGACAAGGACTCCGCCCAGCATTTT,TRBV19,-,-,TRBJ1-5
CASSEFGYGPQHF,TGTGCCAGCAGTGAATTTGGGTACGGGCCCCAGCATTTT,TRBV6-1,-,-,TRBJ1-5
CASSSRTSGRSYTQYF,TGTGCCAGCAGTTCGAGGACTAGCGGGAGAAGTTATACGCAGTATTTT,TRBV27,few,TRBD2,TRBJ2-3
CATSRVLAGGKNIQYF,TGTGCCACCAGCAGAGTACTAGCGGGAGGGAAAAACATTCAGTACTTC,TRBV15,-,TRBD2,TRBJ2-4
CASSSGQGNQPQHF,TGTGCCAGCAGTTCGGGACAGGGAAATCAGCCCCAGCATTTT,TRBV2,once,TRBD1,TRBJ1-5
CASSESRANQPQHF,TGCGCCAGCAGTGAGTCGAGGGCCAATCAGCCCCAGCATTTT,TRBV10-2,-,-,TRBJ1-5
CAWSASVGAFF,TGTGCCTGGAGTGCGTCCGTTGGGGCTTTCTTT,TRBV30,-,-,TRBJ1-1
CASSQGQGGTGELFF,TGTGCCAGCAGCCAAGGACAGGGCGGAACCGGGGAGCTGTTTTTT,TRBV3-1/TRBV3-2,-,TRBD1,TRBJ2-2
CASSSPTLGLADNEQFF,TGTGCCAGCAGCTCTCCAACTCTCGGACTAGCGGACAATGAGCAGTTCTTC,TRBV9,-,TRBD2,TRBJ2-1
CASSPPGGGLNIQYF,TGTGCCAGCAGTCCACCCGGAGGGGGGCTGAACATTCAGTACTTC,TRBV7-2,-,-,TRBJ2-4
CASGWETPRCNQPQHF,TGTGCCAGCGGGTGGGAAACCCCGAGGTGCAATCAGCCCCAGCATTTT,TRBV2,-,-,TRBJ1-5
CASSLIVGNEKLFF,TGTGCCAGCAGTCTGATCGTCGGTAATGAAAAACTGTTTTTT,TRBV27,-,-,TRBJ1-4
CASSQGSGLVNEQFF,TGTGCCAGCAGCCAGGGTTCAGGACTAGTTAATGAGCAGTTCTTC,TRBV7-8,-,TRBD2,TRBJ2-1
CAWKNRGGLYGYTF,TGTGCCTGGAAAAACAGGGGCGGTCTCTATGGCTACACCTTC,TRBV30,once,TRBD1,TRBJ1-2
CASSVNGDYNEQFF,TGTGCCAGCAGTGTAAACGGAGACTACAATGAGCAGTTCTTC,TRBV3-1/TRBV3-2,-,-,TRBJ2-1
CASSPHGASNQPQHF,TGTGCCAGCAGCCCCCACGGGGCGAGCAATCAGCCCCAGCATTTT,TRBV7-9,-,-,TRBJ1-5
CASSLPGTGDTEAFF,TGTGCCAGCAGCCTACCCGGGACAGGGGATACTGAAGCTTTCTTT,TRBV5-4,-,TRBD1,TRBJ1-1
CATSDSRTLNSPLHF,TGTGCCACCAGTGATTCCCGGACACTGAATTCACCCCTCCACTTT,TRBV24-1,-,-,TRBJ1-6
CASSLEGMNTEAFF,TGTGCCAGCAGCTTAGAGGGGATGAACACTGAAGCTTTCTTT,TRBV7-3,-,-,TRBJ1-1
CASSEYKGKLPVYGYTF,TGTGCCAGCAGTGAATATAAGGGGAAACTACCGGTCTATGGCTACACCTTC,TRBV25-1,-,-,TRBJ1-2
CASSPGTGVGQPQHF,TGTGCCAGCAGCCCCGGGACAGGGGTAGGACAGCCCCAGCATTTT,TRBV2,once,TRBD1,TRBJ1-5
CASSEAGTSQETQYF,TGTGCCAGCAGCGAAGCCGGGACTAGCCAAGAGACCCAGTACTTC,TRBV7-3,few,TRBD2,TRBJ2-5
CATTLGQMNTEAFF,TGTGCCACCACCCTGGGACAGATGAACACTGAAGCTTTCTTT,TRBV19,-,TRBD1,TRBJ1-1
CASSEQGMNTEAFF,TGTGCCAGCAGCGAGCAGGGGATGAACACTGAAGCTTTCTTT,TRBV2,-,-,TRBJ1-1
CSVGGPSGARYEQYF,TGCAGCGTTGGGGGGCCTAGCGGGGCGCGCTACGAGCAGTACTTC,TRBV29-1,-,TRBD2,TRBJ2-7
CASSLVALGQETQYF,TGTGCCAGCAGCTTAGTAGCGTTAGGGCAAGAGACCCAGTACTTC,TRBV7-9,-,-,TRBJ2-5
CASSPRGREQYF,TGTGCCAGTAGCCCCAGGGGGCGCGAGCAGTACTTC,TRBV19,-,TRBD1,TRBJ2-7
CASSAQTGNTGELFF,TGTGCCAGCAGCGCGCAGACAGGAAACACCGGGGAGCTGTTTTTT,TRBV5-4,-,-,TRBJ2-2
CASSAPYGYTF,TGTGCCAGCAGCGCCCCCTATGGCTACACCTTC,TRBV7-9,once,-,TRBJ1-2
CASSLTSGLEQYF,TGTGCCAGCAGCTTAACGTCAGGACTAGAGCAGTACTTC,TRBV7-3,-,-,TRBJ2-7